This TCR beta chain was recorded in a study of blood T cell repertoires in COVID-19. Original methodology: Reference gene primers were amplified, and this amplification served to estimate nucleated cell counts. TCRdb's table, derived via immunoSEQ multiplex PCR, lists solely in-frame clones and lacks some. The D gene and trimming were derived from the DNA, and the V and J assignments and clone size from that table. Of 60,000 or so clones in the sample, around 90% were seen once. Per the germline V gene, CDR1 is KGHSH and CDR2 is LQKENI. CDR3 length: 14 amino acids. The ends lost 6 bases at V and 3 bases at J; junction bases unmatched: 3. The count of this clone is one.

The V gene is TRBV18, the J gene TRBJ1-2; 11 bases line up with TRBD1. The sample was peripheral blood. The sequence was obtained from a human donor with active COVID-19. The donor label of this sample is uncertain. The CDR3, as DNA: TGTGCCAGCTCGTCGGGACAGGGGGACTATGGCTACACCTTC. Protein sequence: CASSSGQGDYGYTF.